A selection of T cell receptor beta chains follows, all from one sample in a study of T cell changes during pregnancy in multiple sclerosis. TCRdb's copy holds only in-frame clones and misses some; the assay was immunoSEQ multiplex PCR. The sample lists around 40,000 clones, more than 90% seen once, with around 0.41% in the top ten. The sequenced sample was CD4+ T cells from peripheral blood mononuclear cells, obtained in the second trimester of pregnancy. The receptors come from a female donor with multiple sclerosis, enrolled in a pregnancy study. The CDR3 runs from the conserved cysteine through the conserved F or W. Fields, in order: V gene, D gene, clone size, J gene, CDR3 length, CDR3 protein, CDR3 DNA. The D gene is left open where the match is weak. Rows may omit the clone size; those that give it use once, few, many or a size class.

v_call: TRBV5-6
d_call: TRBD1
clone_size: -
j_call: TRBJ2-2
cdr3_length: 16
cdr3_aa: CASSRGQGANTGELFF
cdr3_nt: TGTGCCAGCAGCCGGGGACAGGGAGCGAACACCGGGGAGCTGTTTTTT

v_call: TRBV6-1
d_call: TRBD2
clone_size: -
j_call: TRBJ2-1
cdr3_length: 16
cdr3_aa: CASSEASGGAGNEQFF
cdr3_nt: TGTGCCAGCAGTGAAGCAAGCGGGGGCGCAGGGAATGAGCAGTTCTTC

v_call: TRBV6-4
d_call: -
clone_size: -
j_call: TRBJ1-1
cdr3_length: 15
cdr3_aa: CASSDSGRGESEAFF
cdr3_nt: TGTGCCAGCAGTGACTCTGGCAGGGGTGAATCTGAAGCTTTCTTT

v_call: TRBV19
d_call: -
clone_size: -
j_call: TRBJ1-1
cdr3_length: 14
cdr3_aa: CASSKLDSNTEAFF
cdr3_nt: TGTGCCAGTAGCAAACTCGACAGTAACACTGAAGCTTTCTTT

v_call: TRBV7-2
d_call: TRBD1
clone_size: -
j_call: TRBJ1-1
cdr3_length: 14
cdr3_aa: CASDRQGGGTEAFF
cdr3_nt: TGTGCCAGCGATAGACAGGGGGGAGGCACTGAAGCTTTCTTT

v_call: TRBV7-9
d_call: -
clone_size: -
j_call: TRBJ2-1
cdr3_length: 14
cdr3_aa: CASSRDFSYNEQFF
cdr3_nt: TGTGCCAGCAGCCGGGACTTCTCCTACAATGAGCAGTTCTTC

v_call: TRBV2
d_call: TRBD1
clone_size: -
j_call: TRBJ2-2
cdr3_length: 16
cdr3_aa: CASSENRGFDTGELFF
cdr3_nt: TGTGCCAGCAGTGAAAACAGGGGGTTTGACACCGGGGAGCTGTTTTTT

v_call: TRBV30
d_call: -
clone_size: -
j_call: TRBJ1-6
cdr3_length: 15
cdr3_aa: CAWRITGSSNSPLHF
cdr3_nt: TGTGCCTGGAGGATTACGGGATCCAGCAATTCACCCCTCCACTTT

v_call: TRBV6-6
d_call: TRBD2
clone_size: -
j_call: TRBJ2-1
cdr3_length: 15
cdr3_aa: CASSAPEREGNEQFF
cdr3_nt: TGTGCCAGCAGTGCCCCCGAGCGGGAGGGAAATGAGCAGTTCTTC

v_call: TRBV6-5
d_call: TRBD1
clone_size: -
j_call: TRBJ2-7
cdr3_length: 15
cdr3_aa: CASSTRDRGNYEQYF
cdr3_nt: TGTGCCAGCAGTACACGGGACAGGGGTAACTACGAGCAGTACTTC

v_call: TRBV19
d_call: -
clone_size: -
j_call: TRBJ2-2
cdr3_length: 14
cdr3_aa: CASLLDRKTGELFF
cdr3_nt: TGTGCCAGTTTACTCGACAGGAAAACCGGGGAGCTGTTTTTT

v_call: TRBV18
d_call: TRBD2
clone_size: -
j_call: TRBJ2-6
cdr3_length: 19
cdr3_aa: CASSLQLAGGSSGANVLTF
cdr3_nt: TGTGCCAGCTCACTCCAGCTAGCGGGAGGCTCTTCTGGGGCCAACGTCCTGACTTTC

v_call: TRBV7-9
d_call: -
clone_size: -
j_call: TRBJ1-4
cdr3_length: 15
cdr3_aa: CASSLGGGIGEKLFF
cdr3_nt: TGTGCCAGCAGCTTAGGCGGCGGGATTGGGGAAAAACTGTTTTTT

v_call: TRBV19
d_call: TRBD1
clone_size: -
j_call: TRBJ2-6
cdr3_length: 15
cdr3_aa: CAVRDRVSGANVLTF
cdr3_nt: TGTGCCGTCAGGGACAGGGTATCTGGGGCCAACGTCCTGACTTTC

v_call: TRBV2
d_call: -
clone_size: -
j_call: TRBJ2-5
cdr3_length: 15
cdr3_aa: CASSDISFHQETQYF
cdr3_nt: TGTGCCAGCAGTGATATTTCTTTCCACCAAGAGACCCAGTACTTC

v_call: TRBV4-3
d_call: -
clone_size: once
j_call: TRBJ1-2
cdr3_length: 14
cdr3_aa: CASSQDGFPGGYTF
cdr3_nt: TGCGCCAGCAGCCAAGACGGTTTCCCAGGGGGCTACACCTTC

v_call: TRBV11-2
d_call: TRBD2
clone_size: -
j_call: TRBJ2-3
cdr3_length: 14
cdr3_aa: CASSRLAGHHTQYF
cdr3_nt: TGTGCCAGCAGCAGACTAGCGGGGCACCATACGCAGTATTTT